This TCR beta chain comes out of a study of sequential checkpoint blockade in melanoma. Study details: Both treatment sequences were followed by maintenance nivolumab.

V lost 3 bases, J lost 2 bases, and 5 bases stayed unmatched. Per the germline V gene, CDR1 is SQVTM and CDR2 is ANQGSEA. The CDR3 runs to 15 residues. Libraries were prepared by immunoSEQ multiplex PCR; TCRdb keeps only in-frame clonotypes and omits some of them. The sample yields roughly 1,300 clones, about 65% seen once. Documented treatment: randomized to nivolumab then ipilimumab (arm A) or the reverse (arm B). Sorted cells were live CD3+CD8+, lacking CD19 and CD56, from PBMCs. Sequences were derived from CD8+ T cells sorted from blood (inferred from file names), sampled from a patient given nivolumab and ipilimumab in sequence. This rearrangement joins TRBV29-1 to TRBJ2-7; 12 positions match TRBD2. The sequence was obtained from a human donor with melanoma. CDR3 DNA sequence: TGCAGCGTTGACGGGCTAGCGGGAGGGCCCTACGAGCAGTACTTC. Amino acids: CSVDGLAGGPYEQYF.